This is a list of T cell receptor beta chains from one sample in a study of blood T cell repertoires in COVID-19. TCRdb keeps only in-frame clones here, not all; method: immunoSEQ multiplex PCR. The sample shows roughly 76,000 clones, 70% to 80% of them seen only once. Specimen: peripheral blood. Receptors were obtained from a human donor in a cohort sampled during active COVID-19. Each CDR3 is given with its conserved first and last residue. D genes are given only for firm matches. Not all rows give a size; the values are once, few, many and, for expanded clones, a class.

size	V	J	D	CDR3	DNA
-	TRBV7-2	TRBJ2-7	TRBD2	CASSLWGGAYEQYF	TGTGCCAGCAGCTTGTGGGGGGGGGCCTACGAGCAGTACTTC
-	TRBV10-1	TRBJ2-7	-	CASSELEGSPYYEQYF	TGCGCCAGCAGTGAGCTGGAGGGATCGCCCTACTACGAGCAGTACTTC
-	TRBV27	TRBJ2-7	TRBD2	CASSTGTSLYEQYF	TGTGCCAGCAGCACCGGGACTAGCCTCTACGAGCAGTACTTC
-	TRBV5-1	TRBJ2-7	TRBD1	CASSFGTGGSYEQYF	TGCGCCAGCAGCTTCGGGACAGGGGGTTCCTACGAGCAGTACTTC
-	TRBV6-4	TRBJ2-1	-	CASSPGHPGNEQFF	TGTGCCAGTAGTCCGGGACACCCAGGCAATGAGCAGTTCTTC
once	TRBV27	TRBJ2-7	-	CASSLSARGEQYF	TGTGCCAGCAGTTTATCGGCCAGGGGTGAGCAGTACTTC
once	TRBV11-2	TRBJ2-7	-	CASSETGTLSGEQYF	TGTGCCAGCAGCGAAACCGGGACTCTCTCGGGGGAGCAGTACTTC
-	TRBV5-4	TRBJ2-7	TRBD2	CASSGGGTSGRSEQYF	TGTGCCAGCAGCGGGGGAGGGACTAGCGGGAGGAGCGAGCAGTACTTC
-	TRBV3-1/TRBV3-2	TRBJ1-1	-	CASSQRDSPRTEAFF	TGTGCCAGCAGCCAAAGGGACTCCCCGAGGACTGAAGCTTTCTTT
-	TRBV7-2	TRBJ1-4	TRBD1	CASSSGTGEGNEKLFF	TGTGCCAGCAGTTCCGGGACAGGGGAGGGTAATGAAAAACTGTTTTTT
-	TRBV19	TRBJ1-4	-	CASSPVVREKLFF	TGTGCCAGTAGTCCGGTGGTACGGGAAAAACTGTTTTTT
-	TRBV6-5	TRBJ2-7	TRBD2	CASQGLVAYEQYF	TGTGCCAGTCAGGGACTAGTCGCGTACGAGCAGTACTTC
-	TRBV10-1	TRBJ1-2	TRBD1	CASRGQGALGGYTF	TGCGCCAGCAGAGGACAGGGGGCGTTAGGTGGCTACACCTTC
-	TRBV21-1	TRBJ2-7	-	CASSKARDPGLAGPYEQYF	TGTGCCAGCAGCAAAGCGCGGGATCCGGGACTAGCGGGACCGTACGAGCAGTACTTC
-	TRBV6-2/TRBV6-3	TRBJ1-2	-	CASSGEDYGYTF	TGTGCCAGCAGTGGAGAAGACTATGGCTACACCTTC
-	TRBV2	TRBJ2-7	TRBD2	CASSPGTTYEQYF	TGTGCCAGCAGCCCAGGGACTACCTACGAGCAGTACTTC
-	TRBV3-1/TRBV3-2	TRBJ1-2	-	CASSQEALTGYGYTF	TGTGCCAGCAGCCAAGAGGCGCTGACGGGGTATGGCTACACCTTC
-	TRBV29-1	TRBJ1-4	-	CSVASNEKLFF	TGCAGCGTTGCCTCGAATGAAAAACTGTTTTTT
-	TRBV28	TRBJ2-3	-	CASSQQGTSTDTQYF	TGTGCCAGCAGTCAACAGGGCACTAGCACAGATACGCAGTATTTT
-	TRBV11-2	TRBJ2-7	TRBD2	CASSLVGASGLHEQYF	TGTGCCAGCAGCTTAGTTGGCGCTAGCGGGCTACACGAGCAGTACTTC
-	TRBV6-2/TRBV6-3	TRBJ2-5	TRBD2	CASSAAGLAEPRLGAQYF	TGTGCCAGCAGTGCCGCGGGACTAGCGGAGCCTCGACTAGGGGCCCAGTACTTC
-	TRBV5-8	TRBJ2-7	-	CASSLALRSSYEQYF	TGTGCCAGCAGCTTGGCCTTGAGAAGCTCCTACGAGCAGTACTTC
-	TRBV7-2	TRBJ1-2	-	CASSPQQGTNYGYTF	TGTGCCAGCAGCCCACAACAGGGCACAAACTATGGCTACACCTTC
-	TRBV28	TRBJ2-5	-	CASSLTSRSETQYF	TGTGCCAGCAGTTTAACCTCCAGATCAGAGACCCAGTACTTC
-	TRBV6-2/TRBV6-3	TRBJ2-6	-	CASSYLSFRVTGANVLTF	TGTGCCAGCAGTTACCTCTCATTCAGGGTTACTGGGGCCAACGTCCTGACTTTC
-	TRBV18	TRBJ1-1	TRBD1	CASSPDRDEAFF	TGTGCCAGCTCACCTGACAGGGATGAAGCTTTCTTT
-	TRBV9	TRBJ1-2	TRBD1	CASSVETTGDNGYTF	TGTGCCAGCAGCGTAGAAACCACAGGGGATAATGGCTACACCTTC
-	TRBV19	TRBJ2-2	-	CASSGSSVTGELFF	TGTGCCAGTAGTGGGAGTAGCGTCACCGGGGAGCTGTTTTTT
-	TRBV6-1	TRBJ1-5	-	CASSDSLRGQPQHF	TGTGCCAGCAGTGACAGCCTCAGGGGACAGCCCCAGCATTTT
-	TRBV27	TRBJ2-3	TRBD2	CASRLLGLAGVRSTDTQYF	TGTGCCAGCAGGCTCCTGGGGCTAGCGGGAGTTAGGAGCACAGATACGCAGTATTTT
-	TRBV5-5	TRBJ2-1	-	CASSLVGTSYNEQFF	TGTGCCAGCAGCTTGGTAGGGACATCCTACAATGAGCAGTTCTTC
-	TRBV7-5	TRBJ2-7	-	CVRSRQTGLADYEQYF	TGTGTCAGAAGCCGACAAACCGGACTAGCGGATTACGAGCAGTACTTC
-	TRBV3-1/TRBV3-2	TRBJ2-1	TRBD2	CASSQLAGGLNEQFF	TGTGCCAGCAGCCAACTAGCGGGGGGGCTAAATGAGCAGTTCTTC
-	TRBV29-1	TRBJ1-1	TRBD1	CSVEVGTGGSEAFF	TGCAGCGTTGAAGTTGGAACAGGGGGCTCTGAAGCTTTCTTT
-	TRBV11-3	TRBJ1-1	-	CASKGANTEAFF	TGTGCCAGCAAAGGGGCGAACACTGAAGCTTTCTTT
-	TRBV5-1	TRBJ2-2	TRBD2	CASSSQTSGYTGELFF	TGCGCCAGCAGCTCACAGACTAGCGGGTACACCGGGGAGCTGTTTTTT
-	TRBV6-2/TRBV6-3	TRBJ2-7	TRBD2	CASSYEGLVSTDDFF	TGTGCCAGCAGTTATGAAGGACTAGTGTCGACGGACGACTTCTTC
once	TRBV11-1	TRBJ1-1	-	CASSLRGWTEAFF	TGTGCCAGCAGCTTAAGGGGCTGGACTGAAGCTTTCTTT
-	TRBV28	TRBJ1-3	TRBD1	CASSILGTGLGGNTIYF	TGTGCCAGCAGTATCCTAGGGACAGGGCTAGGTGGAAACACCATATATTTT
-	TRBV30	TRBJ1-2	TRBD1	CAWSDTGADYGYTF	TGTGCCTGGAGCGACACAGGGGCCGACTATGGCTACACCTTC
-	TRBV18	TRBJ2-6	TRBD1	CASSPTGGAYGANVLTF	TGTGCCAGCTCACCCACAGGGGGCGCTTATGGGGCCAACGTCCTGACTTTC
-	TRBV4-3	TRBJ2-3	-	CASSQEWSGSTDTQYF	TGCGCCAGCAGCCAAGAGTGGAGCGGGAGCACAGATACGCAGTATTTT
-	TRBV11-2	TRBJ2-7	TRBD2	CASSAGLAGGFEQYF	TGTGCCAGCAGCGCGGGACTAGCGGGAGGCTTCGAGCAGTACTTC
-	TRBV7-8	TRBJ2-1	TRBD2	CASSQPGLGLNEQFF	TGTGCCAGCAGCCAGCCGGGACTAGGATTGAATGAGCAGTTCTTC
few	TRBV4-1	TRBJ1-2	-	CASSQEDYSVGYTF	TGCGCCAGCAGCCAAGAAGACTACTCGGTGGGCTACACCTTC
few	TRBV30	TRBJ2-7	TRBD1	CAWSLIRQGAYEQYF	TGTGCCTGGAGCCTAATCCGACAGGGGGCGTACGAGCAGTACTTC
-	TRBV18	TRBJ2-1	TRBD2	CASSPVREGEQFF	TGTGCCAGCTCACCAGTACGGGAGGGTGAGCAGTTCTTC
-	TRBV18	TRBJ1-3	-	CASSADSGNTIYF	TGTGCCAGCTCAGCAGATTCTGGAAACACCATATATTTT
-	TRBV3-1/TRBV3-2	TRBJ2-6	-	CASSHQGTTLGANVLTF	TGTGCCAGCAGCCATCAGGGTACTACTCTGGGGGCCAACGTCCTGACTTTC
few	TRBV2	TRBJ1-6	-	CASSGTGNGPLHF	TGTGCCAGCAGTGGTACAGGGAATGGACCCCTCCACTTT
-	TRBV7-8	TRBJ1-5	-	CASSSNQGSNQPQHF	TGTGCCAGCAGCTCGAATCAGGGGAGCAATCAGCCCCAGCATTTT
-	TRBV25-1	TRBJ2-3	TRBD2	CASSEPAGLTDTQYF	TGTGCCAGCAGTGAGCCAGCGGGACTGACAGATACGCAGTATTTT
-	TRBV5-1	TRBJ1-3	TRBD1	CASSLGGQGTGNTIYF	TGCGCCAGCAGCTTAGGAGGACAGGGGACTGGAAACACCATATATTTT